These 10 T cell receptor beta chains share one sample of origin, sequenced in a study of Graves' ophthalmopathy and Graves' hyperthyroidism. Amplification targeted the TCR beta CDR3 regions, with RNA transcripts as the source material. The workflow started with a first-round RT-PCR run with HTBI primers and then moved on to a second-round multiplex PCR. Via MiXCR, TCRdb re-called the multiplex PCR reads, giving one row per CDR3 protein. In the table there are almost 40,000 distinct CDR3 sequences, roughly 50% of which are singletons. Sequenced material: peripheral blood. The source is an adult woman with stable Graves' hyperthyroidism.

J is TRBJ1-1 and V is TRBV7-3, with D uncertain. V dropped 3 bases and J dropped 8 bases, with 22 bases sitting between them. Germline CDR1 is SGHTA and CDR2 is FQGTGA. CDR3 length equals 16 residues. CDR3 bases: TGTGCCAGCAGCTTTCGGCGTGTGGGGTCACCTACAGAAGCTTTCTTT. It is translated as CASSFRRVGSPTEAFF. Based on the CDR3 plus reference TRBV7-3 and TRBJ1-1, the full variable domain is GAGVSQTPSNKVTEKGKYVELRCDPISGHTALYWYRQSLGQGPEFLIYFQGTGAADDSGLPNDRFFAVRPEGSVSTLKIQRTERGDSAVYLCASSFRRVGSPTEAFFGQGTRLTVV.

This clonotype was seen many times. V usage is TRBV3-1 and J usage is TRBJ2-2; maybe TRBD2 (5 bases). This CDR3 spans 16 amino acids. CDR1 and CDR2 from the germline V gene are LGHDT and YNNKEL (reference sequence). Trimming stripped 5 bases from V and 0 bases from J, with 13 bases between. CDR3 coding DNA: TGTGCCAGCAGCTCCTTAGGCGGGCCGAACACCGGGGAGCTGTTTTTT. Protein product: CASSSLGGPNTGELFF.

The J gene is TRBJ1-2, the V gene TRBV12-3 or TRBV12-4; 10 nucleotides line up with TRBD1. V shed 6 bases, J shed 8 bases, and the junction held 9 bases outside the gene matches. The CDR3 is made up of 14 amino acids. The CDR3 DNA is TGTGCCAGCAGCCCAACCGGGACAGGGGCCGGCTACACCTTC. Translated, it gives CASSPTGTGAGYTF.

This clonotype was detected ten times or more. The chain combines TRBV28 with TRBJ2-7; the D is unclear. V lost 2 bases and J lost 0, with 11 bases in between. Per the germline V gene, CDR1 is MDHEN and CDR2 is SYDVKM. This CDR3 has 15 residues. In DNA form, the CDR3 reads TGTGCCAGCAGTTTAGACACCTGGAGCTCCTACGAGCAGTACTTC. This translates into CASSLDTWSSYEQYF.

The chain combines TRBV7-9 with TRBJ2-2; 10 nucleotides agree with TRBD2. Germline V gives CDR1 SEHNR, CDR2 FQNEAQ (reference sequence). V lost 5 bases and J lost 3; bases outside the gene matches: 6. The CDR3 is 16 residues long. CDR3 nucleotide sequence: TGTGCCAGCAGCGCATTTCTAGCGGGAGACACCGGGGAGCTGTTTTTT. Its protein product is CASSAFLAGDTGELFF. The whole variable domain, remainder taken from reference TRBV7-9 and TRBJ2-2, is DTGVSQNPRHKITKRGQNVTFRCDPISEHNRLYWYRQTLGQGPEFLTYFQNEAQLEKSRLLSDRFSAERPKGSFSTLEIQRTEQGDSAMYLCASSAFLAGDTGELFFGEGSRLTVL.

Regarding this clonotype: Because the CDR3's place on the DNA is in doubt, the DNA is left out and the CDR3 is given as listed by TCRdb. The chain links TRBV20-1 to TRBJ1-1; whether TRBD1, the table's D call, matches the DNA was not checked. The CDR3 extends over 14 residues, inclusive of both ends. Germline V gene data show CDR1 as DFQATT and CDR2 as SNEGSKA (reference sequence). CDR3 protein: CSARGTGWGTGAFF.

Judged by abundance, this clonotype is medium-sized. This chain links TRBV5-8 with TRBJ1-2; D remains unclear. Germline V gene sequence: CDR1 SGHTS, CDR2 YDEGEE. The V end was cut by 1 base, the J end by 5 bases, with 12 bases between. CDR3 length equals 14 residues. The CDR3 bases are TGTGCCAGCAGCTTGTCGGTCTTCCAGTATGGCTACACCTTC. This encodes CASSLSVFQYGYTF.

The chain is built from TRBV6-2 or TRBV6-3 and TRBJ1-1, with 9 bases lining up with TRBD1. CDR1 and CDR2 from the germline V gene are MNHEY and SVGEGT. CDR3 length: 13 amino acids. CDR3 coding DNA: TGTGCTAACTACAGGGGGCCGCACACTGAAGCTTTCTTT. Its translation: CANYRGPHTEAFF.

This chain connects TRBV12-3 or TRBV12-4 to TRBJ2-7; TRBD1 matches 10 bases. V gave up 6 bases and J gave up 4 bases; unmatched junction bases: 6. This CDR3 is 14 amino acids long. CDR3 loop: CASSTGTGAYEQYF. The CDR3 nucleotides read TGTGCCAGCAGCACCGGGACAGGGGCATACGAGCAGTACTTC.

This clonotype was counted at least ten times. The V gene is TRBV28, the J gene TRBJ2-7; 8 bases fit TRBD1. V dropped 6 bases and J dropped 4; count of bases not matched to a gene: 8. CDR1 MDHEN and CDR2 SYDVKM come from the germline V gene. The CDR3 totals 14 residues. CDR3 nucleotide sequence: TGTGCCAGCAGCTTGGGACAGGCCACTTACGAGCAGTACTTC. Translating gives CASSLGQATYEQYF.